The rows below give T cell receptor beta chains drawn from one sample of a study of blood T cells in healthy people across ages. One entry per CDR3 protein, called by TCRdb with MiXCR from the 5' RACE reads. The table shows roughly 860,000 distinct CDR3 sequences, with around 62% occurring only once. Sequencing used blood. Receptors originate from a man aged 30 to 45 in good health. The CDR3 runs from the conserved cysteine through the conserved F or W.

>TRBV9|13
CASSGGVPGELFF
>TRBV20-1|14
CSARDRLRGGEAFF
>TRBV27|13
CASSAGGRREQYF
>TRBV6-5|17
CASSYSPVAPQRYEQYF
>TRBV20-1|16
CSARDLWLATSYEQYF
>TRBV10-3|16
CAISEGPPGGYNEQFF
>TRBV9|13
CASSKQGANGYTF
>TRBV20-1|14
CSAKPGRPDTEAFF
>TRBV5-4|13
CASSPGSGAPQHF
>TRBV28|16
CASSHGGGPNQETQYF
>TRBV9|16
CASSEAPGLATYEQYF
>TRBV9|15
CASSGRESSYNEQFF
>TRBV4-3|17
CASSQDLPGTAGNTIYF
>TRBV20-1|15
CSASRIGGRGSGQYF
>TRBV28|14
CASTAEGFYHEQYF
>TRBV7-8|16
CASTPGPVSGANVLTF
>TRBV4-1|12
CASSQRTDKAFF
>TRBV28|14
CASTQSLGVETQYF
>TRBV29-1|13
CSVEGSSSYEQYF
>TRBV15|13
CATSRDTTHIQYF
>TRBV4-3|16
CASSYSTTGKRNEQFF
>TRBV14|17
CASSQRPGQGSSYEQYF
>TRBV15|15
CATSRDIGTSYEQYF
>TRBV20-1|15
CSARRLAGGFDEQFF
>TRBV5-5|15
CASSLVDGSLYEQYF
>TRBV20-1|15
CSARDRRGGNNEQFF
>TRBV2|15
CASSESAGGGTEAFF
>TRBV16|16
CASSHYQRTAVYEQYF
>TRBV24-1|12
CATSDVKWEQFF
>TRBV29-1|13
CSAGGTGGYEQYF
>TRBV20-1|14
CSAVGRKDTDTQYF
>TRBV4-2|15
CASSQESGLGDTQYF
>TRBV6-6|13
CASSLTPDSPLHF
>TRBV28|13
CASRRDRGGGYTF
>TRBV4-2|18
CASSQDPPRGASGSPLHF
>TRBV29-1|14
CSVGGGQGMYGYTF
>TRBV7-9|14
CASSLMDSTYEQYF
>TRBV5-5|16
CASSLAYDRINSPLHF
>TRBV5-1|14
CASSPESYNSPLHF